Many counts were recorded for the clone carrying this T cell receptor beta chain. Its antigen remains unidentified. The data derive from a study of regulatory T cells in long-lasting Graves disease. Study-level points and caveats: Sample size, which was small, may have reduced accuracy. Gene preferences differed: TRBV28, TRBJ1-2, TRBJ2-5 in persistent cases.

Documented time point: newly diagnosed GD, antithyroid drugs for less than 3 months. The TCR library was made from RNA extracted from PBMCs. The authors drew about 9 milliliters of peripheral blood into EDTA tubes. Germline V gives CDR1 SEHNR, CDR2 FQNEAQ (reference sequence). The ends lost 5 bases at V and 1 base at J; junction bases unmatched: 13. This CDR3 region has 19 residues. Arm-PCR of CDR3 regions and iRepertoire HTBI primers were used to build TCR beta libraries. TCRdb reprocessed the multiplex PCR reads via MiXCR and lists one record per CDR3 protein. The data contain 200,000 to 300,000 distinct CDR3 sequences, 20% to 25% of them singletons.

The chain employs TRBV7-9 and TRBJ2-7; 14 nucleotides match TRBD2. This TCR derives from a female donor with Graves disease. The sequencing used peripheral blood mononuclear cells (PBMCs), collected at new diagnosis, from a patient treated with antithyroid drugs. CDR3 sequence (DNA): TGTGCCAGCAGCCCAGGTCCGCGACTAGCGGGAGGGCGATCCTACGAGCAGTACTTC. Its protein is CASSPGPRLAGGRSYEQYF.